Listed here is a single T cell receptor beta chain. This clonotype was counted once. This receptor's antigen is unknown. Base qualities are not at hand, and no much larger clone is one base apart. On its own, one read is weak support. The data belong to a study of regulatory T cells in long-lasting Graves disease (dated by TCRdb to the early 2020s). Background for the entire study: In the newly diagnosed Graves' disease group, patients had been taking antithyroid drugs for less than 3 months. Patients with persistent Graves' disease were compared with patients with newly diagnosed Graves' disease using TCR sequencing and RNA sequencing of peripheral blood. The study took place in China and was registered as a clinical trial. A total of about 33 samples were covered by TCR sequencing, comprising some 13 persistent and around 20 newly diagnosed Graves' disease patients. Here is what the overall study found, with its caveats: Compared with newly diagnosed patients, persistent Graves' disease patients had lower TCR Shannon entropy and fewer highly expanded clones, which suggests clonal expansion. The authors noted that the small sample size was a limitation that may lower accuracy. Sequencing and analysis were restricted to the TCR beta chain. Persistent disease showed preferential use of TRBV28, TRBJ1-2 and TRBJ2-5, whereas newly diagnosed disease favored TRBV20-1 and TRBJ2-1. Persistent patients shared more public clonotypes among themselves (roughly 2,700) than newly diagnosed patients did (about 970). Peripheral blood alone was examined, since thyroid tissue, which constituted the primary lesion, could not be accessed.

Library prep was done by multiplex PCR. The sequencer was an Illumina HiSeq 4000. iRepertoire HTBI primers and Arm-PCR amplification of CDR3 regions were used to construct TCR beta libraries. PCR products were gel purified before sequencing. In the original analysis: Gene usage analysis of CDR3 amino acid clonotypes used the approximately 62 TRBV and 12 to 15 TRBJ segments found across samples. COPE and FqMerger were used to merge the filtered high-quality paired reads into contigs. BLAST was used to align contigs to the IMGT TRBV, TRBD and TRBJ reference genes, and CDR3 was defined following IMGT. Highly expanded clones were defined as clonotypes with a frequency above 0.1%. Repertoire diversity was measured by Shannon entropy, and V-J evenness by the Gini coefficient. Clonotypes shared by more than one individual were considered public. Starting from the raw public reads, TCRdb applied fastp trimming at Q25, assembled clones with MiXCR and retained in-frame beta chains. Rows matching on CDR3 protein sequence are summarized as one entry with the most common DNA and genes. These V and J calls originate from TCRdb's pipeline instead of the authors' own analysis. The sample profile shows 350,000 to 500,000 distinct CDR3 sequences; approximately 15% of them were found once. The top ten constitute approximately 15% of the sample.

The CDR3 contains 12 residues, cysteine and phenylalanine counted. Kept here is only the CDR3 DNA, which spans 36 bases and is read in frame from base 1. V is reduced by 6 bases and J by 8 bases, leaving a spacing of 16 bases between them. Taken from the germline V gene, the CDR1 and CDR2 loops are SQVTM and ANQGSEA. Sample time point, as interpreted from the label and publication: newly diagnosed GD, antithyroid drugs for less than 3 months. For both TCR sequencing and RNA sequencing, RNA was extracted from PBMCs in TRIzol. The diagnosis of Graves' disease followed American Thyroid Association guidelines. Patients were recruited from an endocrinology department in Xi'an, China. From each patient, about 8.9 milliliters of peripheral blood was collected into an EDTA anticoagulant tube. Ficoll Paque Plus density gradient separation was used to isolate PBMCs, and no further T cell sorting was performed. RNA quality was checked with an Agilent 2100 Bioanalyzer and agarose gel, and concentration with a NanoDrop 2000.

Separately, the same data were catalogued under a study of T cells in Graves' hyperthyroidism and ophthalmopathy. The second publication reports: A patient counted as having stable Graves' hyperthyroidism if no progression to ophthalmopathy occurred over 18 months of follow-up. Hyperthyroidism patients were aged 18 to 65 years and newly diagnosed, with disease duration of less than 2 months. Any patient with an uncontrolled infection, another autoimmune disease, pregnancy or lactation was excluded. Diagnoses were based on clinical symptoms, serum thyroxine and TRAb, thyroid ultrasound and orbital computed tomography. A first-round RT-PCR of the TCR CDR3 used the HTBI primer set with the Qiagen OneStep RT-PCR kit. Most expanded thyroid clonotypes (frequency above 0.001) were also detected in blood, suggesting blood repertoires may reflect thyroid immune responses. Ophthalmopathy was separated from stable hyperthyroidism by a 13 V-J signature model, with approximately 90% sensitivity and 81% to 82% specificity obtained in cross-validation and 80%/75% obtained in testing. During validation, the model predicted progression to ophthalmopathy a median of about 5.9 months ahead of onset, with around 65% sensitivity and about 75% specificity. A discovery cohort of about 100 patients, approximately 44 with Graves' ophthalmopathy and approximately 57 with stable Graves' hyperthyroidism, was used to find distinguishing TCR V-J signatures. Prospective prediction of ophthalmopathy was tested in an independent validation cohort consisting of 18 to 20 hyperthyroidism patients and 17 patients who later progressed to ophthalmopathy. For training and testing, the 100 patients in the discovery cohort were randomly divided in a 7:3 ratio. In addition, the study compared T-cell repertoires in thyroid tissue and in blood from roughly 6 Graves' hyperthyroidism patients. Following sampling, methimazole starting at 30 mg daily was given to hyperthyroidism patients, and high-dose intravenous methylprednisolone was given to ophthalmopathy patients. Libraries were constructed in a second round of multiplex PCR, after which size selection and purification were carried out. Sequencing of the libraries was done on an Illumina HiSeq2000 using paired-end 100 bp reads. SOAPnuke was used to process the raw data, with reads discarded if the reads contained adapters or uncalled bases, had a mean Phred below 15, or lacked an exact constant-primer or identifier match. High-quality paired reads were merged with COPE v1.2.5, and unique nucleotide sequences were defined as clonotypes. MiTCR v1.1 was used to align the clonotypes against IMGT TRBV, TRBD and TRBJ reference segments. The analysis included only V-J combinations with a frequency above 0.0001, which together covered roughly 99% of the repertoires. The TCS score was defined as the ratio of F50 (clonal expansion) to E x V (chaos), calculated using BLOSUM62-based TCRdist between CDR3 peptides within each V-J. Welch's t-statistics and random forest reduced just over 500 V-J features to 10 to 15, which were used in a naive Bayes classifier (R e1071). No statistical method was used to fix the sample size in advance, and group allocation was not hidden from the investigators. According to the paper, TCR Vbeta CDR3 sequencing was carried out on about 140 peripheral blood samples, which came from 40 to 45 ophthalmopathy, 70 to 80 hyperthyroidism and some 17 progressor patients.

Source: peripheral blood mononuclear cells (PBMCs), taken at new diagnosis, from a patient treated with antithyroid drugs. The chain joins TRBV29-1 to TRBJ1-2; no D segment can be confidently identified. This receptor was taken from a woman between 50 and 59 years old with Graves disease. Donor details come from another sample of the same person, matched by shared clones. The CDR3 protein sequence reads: CSVAGPGEGYTF. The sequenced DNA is TGCAGCGTGGCCGGGCCGGGAGAAGGCTACACCTTC.